Shown below are 15 T cell receptor beta chains from a single sample sequenced in a study of vaccination effects on CD4 cells after COVID-19. Sequencing used immunoSEQ multiplex PCR; TCRdb keeps in-frame clones, though not all of them. The repertoire holds approximately 15,000 clones, over 60% seen once, with less than 25% in the top ten. These receptors have no identified antigens. ViraFEST used viral peptide pools to expand antigen-specific CD4+ T cells before sequencing. After around ten days in culture, the CD4+ T cells were isolated. It was between March and December 2020 that the person had a SARS-CoV-2 infection confirmed by PCR. The vaccine given was either BNT162b2 or mRNA-1273, in two doses. The sequencing here drew on CD4+ T cells from PBMCs cultured with SARS-CoV-2 spike peptides, taken after COVID-19 vaccination. The source of these receptors is a human donor who had a prior SARS-CoV-2 infection.

The V gene is TRBV5-1, the J gene TRBJ2-5; D not certain. This CDR3 region has 12 residues. V dropped 0 bases and J dropped 0 bases, with 0 bases sitting between them. The germline CDR1 and CDR2 sequences are SGHRS and YFSETQ. CDR3 protein: CASSLDQETQYF. CDR3 bases: TGCGCCAGCAGCTTGGACCAAGAGACCCAGTACTTC.

This chain joins TRBV12-5 and TRBJ2-2; 8 positions match TRBD2. V lost 0 bases and J lost 4; bases outside the gene matches: 10. The CDR3 has 18 residues. Germline CDR1 LGHNT, CDR2 FRNRAP. The CDR3 DNA reads TGTGCTAGTGGTTTGGTTGTGCGGGGGGACTCCGGCACCGGGGAGCTGTTTTTT. Translation gives CASGLVVRGDSGTGELFF.

This chain uses TRBV15 with TRBJ1-1; no definite D call. CDR1 is LNHNV, CDR2 YYDKDF, per germline (reference sequence). CDR3 length: 13 residues. The germline V and J ends were trimmed by 0 bases and 1 base, with 3 bases remaining between them. CDR3 in DNA: TGTGCCACCAGCAGAGATACGAACACTGAAGCTTTCTTT. Residues: CATSRDTNTEAFF.

The chain is built from TRBV5-4 and TRBJ2-3; TRBD2 agrees at 9 bases. The CDR3 covers 15 residues. Germline loops: CDR1 SGHNT, CDR2 YYREEE (reference sequence). The junction had 13 bases not matched to a gene; V was cut back by 1 base and J by 13 bases. CDR3 in amino acids: CASSLSGVSGRVEYF. The CDR3 nucleotides read TGTGCCAGCAGCTTGTCTGGGGTTAGCGGGAGAGTAGAGTATTTT.

The rearrangement uses TRBV15 and TRBJ1-2; a weak D match, TRBD1 (6 bases). Germline V CDR1 and CDR2: LNHNV, YYDKDF (reference sequence). The CDR3 covers 17 residues. V lost 3 bases to trimming and J lost 1 base, with 18 bases between them. The CDR3 loop is CATSSRSRGLDNYGYTF. Here the CDR3 DNA reads TGTGCCACCAGCAGTCGAAGCAGGGGATTGGATAACTATGGCTACACCTTC.

By proportion, this clone is medium-sized (0.01 to 0.1%). The gene calls are TRBV30 and TRBJ1-3, with D uncertain. The CDR3 spans 15 residues. Germline V gives CDR1 GTSNPN, CDR2 SVGIG (reference sequence). The V gene lost 1 base and the J gene lost 3 bases, with 13 bases spanning the gap. The CDR3 bases are TGTGCCTGGAGTGACAAACAGTTTCTTGGAAACACCATATATTTT. Amino acids: CAWSDKQFLGNTIYF.

This clone was counted only a few times. This chain links TRBV4-3 with TRBJ1-4; no clear D. CDR1 LGHNA and CDR2 YSLEER come from the germline V gene. Trimming took off 4 bases at V and 11 bases at J, with 23 bases between the two ends. CDR3 size: 16 residues. CDR3 nucleotides: TGCGCCAGCAGCCTACATGCGAGGGAGGGAGGTCAGAAACTGTTTTTT. This codes for CASSLHAREGGQKLFF.

This clone was observed a handful of times. V gene TRBV7-6 combines with J gene TRBJ1-6; 8 bases line up with TRBD1. V shed 4 bases, J shed 10 bases, and the junction held 9 bases outside the gene matches. The CDR3 sequence is 15 residues long. CDR1 and CDR2 from the germline V gene are SGHVS and FNYEAQ. Here the CDR3 DNA reads TGTGCCAGCAGCTCTGGACAGGGAGGCTTCTCACCCCTCCACTTT. As protein: CASSSGQGGFSPLHF.

This chain links TRBV30 with TRBJ2-1; TRBD2 agrees at 10 bases. The CDR3 covers 14 residues. Germline-derived CDR1 and CDR2 are GTSNPN and SVGIG (reference sequence). V shed 0 bases and J 9 bases; nucleotides not matched to a gene: 5. The CDR3 bases are TGTGCCTGGAGTGTATTTAGCGGGAGGTCTGAGCAGTTCTTC. It is translated as CAWSVFSGRSEQFF.

This clone was counted only a few times. The J gene is TRBJ1-1, the V gene TRBV6-6; D is uncertain. The V end lost 8 bases, the J end lost 1 base, and 11 bases lay between the germline ends. This CDR3 is 13 amino acids long. Germline V gene sequence: CDR1 MNHNY, CDR2 SVGAGI (reference sequence). The CDR3 DNA reads as TGTGCCAGCCAATGGCCGGGGAACACTGAAGCTTTCTTT. Its translation is CASQWPGNTEAFF.

The genes are TRBV2 and TRBJ2-5, with 10 bases lining up with TRBD2. Unmatched junction bases numbered 3, after V lost 4 bases and J lost 4 bases. The CDR3 consists of 14 residues. Germline V gene data show CDR1 as SNHLY and CDR2 as FYNNEI. Here the CDR3 DNA reads TGTGCCAGCAGTGTGGTAGCGGGAGGAGAGACCCAGTACTTC. It is translated as CASSVVAGGETQYF.

V and J are TRBV19 and TRBJ2-2; D might be TRBD2 (5 bases). V lost 8 bases to trimming and J lost 1 base, with 14 bases between them. Germline CDR1 and CDR2: LNHDA and SQIVND (reference sequence). The CDR3 loop spans 15 amino acids. CDR3 nucleotides: TGTGCCAGTTTCCCCGGGGAAGAGAACACCGGGGAGCTGTTTTTT. Residues: CASFPGEENTGELFF.

The gene calls are TRBV2 and TRBJ1-2; D unresolved. Germline V gene data show CDR1 as SNHLY and CDR2 as FYNNEI. The CDR3 contains 16 residues. V lost 4 bases and J 3 bases, leaving 18 bases between the germline ends. For the CDR3, the DNA is TGTGCCAGCAGTGCGATCAGTAGTTTCGTCTACTATGGCTACACCTTC. Translating gives CASSAISSFVYYGYTF.

This clone was detected only a few times. The genes are TRBV10-1 and TRBJ1-3; 8 positions agree with TRBD1. CDR1 is WNHNN and CDR2 is SYGVQD in the germline V gene (reference sequence). CDR3 length equals 15 residues. V was pared by 8 bases and J by 0 bases, with 6 bases of the junction left unmatched. The CDR3 sequence is CASPGQGASGNTIYF. Written as DNA, the CDR3 is TGCGCCAGCCCGGGGCAGGGGGCCTCTGGAAACACCATATATTTT.

J is TRBJ2-1 and V is TRBV10-3; 9 bases fit TRBD2. V trimming: 2 bases; J trimming: 11 bases; junction bases outside the gene matches: 13. The CDR3 sequence is 16 residues long. CDR1 ENHRY and CDR2 SYGVKD come from the germline V gene. As DNA, the CDR3 is TGTGCCATCAGTGAGGCTGTAGCGGGGGCCTCTACTAAGCAGTTCTTC. It codes for CAISEAVAGASTKQFF.